This is a list of T cell receptor beta chains from one sample in a study of PD-L1 blockade in urothelial cancer. The table came from immunoSEQ multiplex PCR; TCRdb's copy has only in-frame clones and leaves some out. The sample includes fewer than 50,000 clones, 86% of them seen just once. Sequences were derived from PBMCs, sampled around atezolizumab (anti-PD-L1) treatment. Receptors were obtained from a man aged 55 to 70 with urothelial cancer. Each CDR3 is given with its conserved first and last residue. The order of the fields is D gene, clone size, V gene, J gene, CDR3 protein, CDR3 DNA. The D gene is left open where the match is weak. The size of a clone is reported for some rows only, either as once, few or many, or as a class for expanded clones.

-	-	TRBV19	TRBJ2-2	CASSIFGRGQPNTGELFF	TGTGCCAGTAGTATATTTGGCAGGGGCCAACCGAACACCGGGGAGCTGTTTTTT
TRBD1	-	TRBV6-5	TRBJ2-2	CASNPGQYYTGELFF	TGTGCCAGCAATCCGGGACAGTACTACACCGGGGAGCTGTTTTTT
TRBD1	-	TRBV11-3	TRBJ2-2	CASSLGQGGNTGELFF	TGTGCCAGCAGCTTAGGACAGGGGGGGAACACCGGGGAGCTGTTTTTT
TRBD2	-	TRBV4-2	TRBJ2-1	CASSQPGTSYNEQFF	TGTGCCAGCAGCCAACCCGGGACTAGCTACAATGAGCAGTTCTTC
-	-	TRBV7-2	TRBJ2-3	CASKGVDTQYF	TGTGCCAGCAAGGGGGTTGATACGCAGTATTTT
-	-	TRBV30	TRBJ1-5	CAWSVRFGDSNQPQHF	TGTGCCTGGAGTGTACGATTCGGGGATAGCAATCAGCCCCAGCATTTT
-	-	TRBV4-1	TRBJ1-4	CASSQSTPGGEKLFF	TGCGCCAGCAGCCAGAGCACGCCGGGTGGGGAAAAACTGTTTTTT
TRBD2	once	TRBV6-5	TRBJ2-7	CASSRSGRVAHEQYF	TGTGCCAGCAGTCGGAGCGGGAGGGTTGCCCACGAGCAGTACTTC
TRBD1	-	TRBV6-1	TRBJ2-3	CASSGTGTMYTQYF	TGTGCCAGCAGTGGGACAGGGACCATGTATACGCAGTATTTT
TRBD1	once	TRBV5-1	TRBJ1-2	CASSTNMDRVEGYTF	TGCGCCAGCAGCACGAATATGGACAGGGTCGAAGGCTACACCTTC
-	-	TRBV7-2	TRBJ2-4	CASSLAAADHSLAKNIQYF	TGTGCCAGCAGCTTAGCTGCGGCAGACCATAGTCTAGCCAAAAACATTCAGTACTTC
-	-	TRBV12-5	TRBJ1-5	CASGGRDLGNQPQHF	TGTGCTAGTGGCGGCAGGGACTTAGGCAATCAGCCCCAGCATTTT
TRBD1	-	TRBV6-5	TRBJ2-7	CASSHTGVSSYEQYF	TGTGCCAGCAGCCATACAGGGGTGAGCTCCTACGAGCAGTACTTC
-	once	TRBV14	TRBJ1-4	CASSQVAARAANEKLFF	TGTGCCAGCAGCCAAGTGGCTGCCAGGGCGGCTAATGAAAAACTGTTTTTT
TRBD2	-	TRBV27	TRBJ2-3	CASSFGGGSTDTQYF	TGTGCCAGCAGTTTCGGCGGGGGGAGCACAGATACGCAGTATTTT
-	-	TRBV7-9	TRBJ2-1	CASSPQSSYNEQFF	TGTGCCAGCAGCCCTCAGTCCTCCTACAATGAGCAGTTCTTC
TRBD1	-	TRBV30	TRBJ1-5	CAWSVWTGPGSNQPQHF	TGTGCCTGGAGTGTTTGGACAGGGCCTGGGAGCAATCAGCCCCAGCATTTT
-	-	TRBV5-8	TRBJ1-6	CASSFGGRDSPLHF	TGTGCCAGCAGCTTCGGGGGGCGGGATTCACCCCTCCACTTT
-	-	TRBV7-3	TRBJ2-5	CASSLMGGQETQYF	TGTGCCAGCAGCTTAATGGGGGGTCAAGAGACCCAGTACTTC
TRBD2	-	TRBV5-4	TRBJ2-1	CASSLGTSGSVGYEQFF	TGTGCCAGCAGCTTGGGGACTAGCGGGAGTGTCGGGTATGAGCAGTTCTTC
-	few	TRBV4-1	TRBJ1-5	CASSLQLDQPQHF	TGCGCCAGCAGCCTACAATTGGATCAGCCCCAGCATTTT
-	-	TRBV6-5	TRBJ2-5	CASSYSPADQETQYF	TGTGCCAGCAGTTACTCTCCCGCGGATCAAGAGACCCAGTACTTC
-	-	TRBV10-3	TRBJ1-1	CAISDYNPGTEAFF	TGTGCCATCAGTGATTACAACCCGGGGACTGAAGCTTTCTTT
-	once	TRBV2	TRBJ1-5	CASSESTEGQPQHF	TGTGCCAGCAGTGAATCGACGGAGGGGCAGCCCCAGCATTTT
-	-	TRBV6-1	TRBJ1-5	CASRTATNQPQHF	TGTGCCAGCAGGACAGCTACGAATCAGCCCCAGCATTTT
-	-	TRBV5-1	TRBJ2-1	CASSLDAGGTYNEQFF	TGCGCCAGCAGCTTGGATGCAGGGGGGACGTACAATGAGCAGTTCTTC
TRBD1	-	TRBV6-6	TRBJ1-1	CASSYGTGGSEAFF	TGTGCCAGCAGTTACGGGACAGGGGGCTCTGAAGCTTTCTTT
TRBD2	once	TRBV4-2	TRBJ2-3	CASSFLTSGTSTDTQYF	TGTGCCAGCAGCTTCCTGACTAGCGGAACTAGCACAGATACGCAGTATTTT
-	-	TRBV5-4	TRBJ2-2	CASSLGSGSNTGELFF	TGTGCCAGCAGCTTAGGTTCAGGGTCAAACACCGGGGAGCTGTTTTTT
-	-	TRBV5-1	TRBJ1-3	CASSPPLAGRSEGNTIYF	TGCGCCAGCAGCCCACCACTCGCGGGCCGCTCGGAAGGAAACACCATATATTTT
-	-	TRBV6-5	TRBJ1-2	CASSFSGHVNYGYTF	TGTGCCAGCAGTTTCTCGGGACACGTTAACTATGGCTACACCTTC
-	-	TRBV5-6	TRBJ1-2	CASTLRGSYGYTF	TGTGCCAGCACCCTGCGGGGATCCTATGGCTACACCTTC
-	-	TRBV11-2	TRBJ1-2	CASSAGLGLGYGYTF	TGTGCCAGCAGCGCGGGCCTCGGATTGGGCTATGGCTACACCTTC
TRBD1	-	TRBV7-2	TRBJ1-2	CASSLVPTGGAGNYGYTF	TGTGCCAGCAGCTTAGTCCCGACAGGGGGCGCCGGTAACTATGGCTACACCTTC
TRBD1	-	TRBV4-3	TRBJ1-6	CASSQSTGSMSPLHF	TGCGCCAGCAGCCAATCGACAGGGTCGATGTCACCCCTCCACTTT
TRBD1	-	TRBV7-9	TRBJ1-3	CASSSLRDSNSGNTIYF	TGTGCCAGCAGCTCCCTACGGGACAGTAACTCTGGAAACACCATATATTTT
-	-	TRBV25-1	TRBJ1-5	CASSESRPGSGENQPQHF	TGTGCCAGCAGTGAAAGTCGTCCCGGGTCAGGGGAGAATCAGCCCCAGCATTTT
TRBD1	-	TRBV2	TRBJ1-1	CASSGRGKNTEAFF	TGTGCCAGCAGCGGCAGGGGGAAGAACACTGAAGCTTTCTTT
-	-	TRBV6-5	TRBJ1-3	CASRRVGGNTIYF	TGTGCCAGCCGCAGGGTAGGCGGAAACACCATATATTTT
TRBD2	once	TRBV2	TRBJ2-7	CASSGSGRPEQYF	TGTGCCAGCAGTGGTAGCGGGAGGCCCGAGCAGTACTTC
-	-	TRBV15	TRBJ1-5	CATSRVPLSNQPQHF	TGTGCCACCAGCAGAGTCCCGCTAAGCAATCAACCCCAGCATTTT
-	once	TRBV6-5	TRBJ1-1	CASSYSGTMNTEAFF	TGTGCCAGCAGTTACTCGGGCACCATGAACACTGAAGCTTTCTTT
-	-	TRBV7-2	TRBJ1-5	CASSPGRASNQPQHF	TGTGCCAGCAGCCCCGGGCGGGCCAGCAATCAGCCCCAGCATTTT
TRBD2	-	TRBV5-1	TRBJ2-7	CASSQTNSGRAYEQYF	TGCGCCAGCAGCCAAACAAATAGCGGGAGGGCCTACGAGCAGTACTTC
-	few	TRBV9	TRBJ1-2	CASSVNEQGYYGYTF	TGTGCCAGCAGCGTGAACGAACAGGGCTACTATGGCTACACCTTC
-	-	TRBV25-1	TRBJ2-7	CASSDYTGYSYEQYF	TGTGCCAGCAGTGACTACACAGGGTACTCCTACGAGCAGTACTTC
-	-	TRBV4-1	TRBJ2-1	CASSQDYVNYNEQFF	TGCGCCAGCAGCCAAGACTACGTCAACTACAATGAGCAGTTCTTC